These 13 T cell receptor beta chains share one sample of origin, sequenced in a study of CD8 T cells in Susac syndrome. After extraction with the RNeasy kit, roughly 0.5 to 1 ug of the RNA was reverse transcribed using random hexamers. TCRdb reanalysed the immunoSEQ multiplex PCR reads using MiXCR and keeps one entry per CDR3 protein. The table lists 75,000 to 100,000 distinct CDR3 sequences, 94% of them singletons, with roughly 0.88% in the top ten. The sequenced sample consisted of CD8+ T cells from PBMCs. The receptors were sampled from a human donor with Susac syndrome.

V gene TRBV12-3 or TRBV12-4 combines with J gene TRBJ2-7, with D unresolved. The germline V and J ends were trimmed by 8 bases and 3 bases, with 14 bases remaining between them. The CDR3 sequence is 13 residues long. CDR3 in amino acids: CASARSGFYEQYF. The CDR3 nucleotides are TGTGCCAGCGCGAGGTCGGGTTTCTACGAGCAGTACTTC.

This clonotype was seen a single time. The chain is built from TRBV5-4 and TRBJ2-3; TRBD2 agrees at 11 bases. Germline CDR1 is SGHNT and CDR2 is YYREEE (reference sequence). The CDR3 length is 15 residues. After removal of 4 bases from V and 4 bases from J, the junction contained 5 bases not matched to a gene. The CDR3 DNA reads as TGTGCCAGCAGCGAAACTAGCGGGAGACCAGATACGCAGTATTTT. Residues: CASSETSGRPDTQYF.

The CDR3, as DNA: TGTGCCACCAAGCCGGGACCGAACTCATCCTCTGGGGCCAACGTCCTGACTTTC. Protein product: CATKPGPNSSSGANVLTF. The chain recombines TRBV2 with TRBJ2-6, with D perhaps assigned TRBD1 or TRBD2 (5 bases each). Germline loops: CDR1 SNHLY, CDR2 FYNNEI. This CDR3 has 18 amino acids. The V and J ends lost 10 bases and 0 bases respectively, with 22 bases between them.

J is TRBJ2-7 and V is TRBV27, with 9 bases matching TRBD2. Germline CDR1 and CDR2: MNHEY and SMNVEV (reference sequence). The CDR3 covers 15 residues. J lost 1 base, V lost 4 bases, and 5 bases had no gene match. CDR3 loop: CASSWDSGGSYEQYF. The CDR3 DNA sequence: TGTGCCAGCAGTTGGGACAGCGGGGGGTCCTACGAGCAGTACTTC.

This chain links TRBV11-2 with TRBJ2-1, with a tentative D call TRBD2 (6 bases). The CDR3 loop spans 17 amino acids. V was pared by 3 bases and J by 6 bases, with 21 bases between. CDR1 is SGHAT, CDR2 FQNNGV, per germline. The CDR3 DNA sequence: TGTGCCAGCAGCTTTATTCTTAGCGGTCGGTTCTCCAATGAGCAGTTCTTC. It encodes CASSFILSGRFSNEQFF.

The gene calls are TRBV20-1 and TRBJ2-1; the match to TRBD2 covers 7 bases. Germline CDR1 is DFQATT and CDR2 is SNEGSKA (reference sequence). V gave up 5 bases and J gave up 6 bases; unmatched junction bases: 16. This CDR3 contains 16 residues. The CDR3 protein is CSAAKNPLRERNEQFF. DNA of the CDR3: TGCAGTGCTGCCAAGAATCCCCTGCGGGAGCGCAATGAGCAGTTCTTC.

V and J are TRBV27 and TRBJ2-7; 7 nucleotides line up with TRBD2. CDR3 length equals 15 residues. Per the germline V gene, CDR1 is MNHEY and CDR2 is SMNVEV (reference sequence). Unmatched junction bases numbered 8, after V lost 4 bases and J lost 2 bases. CDR3: CASSSPSGYPYEQYF. Here the CDR3 DNA reads TGTGCCAGCAGTTCGCCTAGCGGATACCCCTACGAGCAGTACTTC.

J is TRBJ2-7 and V is TRBV2; D uncertain. Germline lookup yields CDR1 SNHLY and CDR2 FYNNEI. Trimming removed 5 bases at V and 1 base at J, with 12 bases between. This CDR3 contains 14 residues. CDR3 protein: CASSRSGGSYEQYF. The CDR3 region has the DNA TGTGCCAGCAGTCGTTCAGGCGGATCCTACGAGCAGTACTTC.

The chain employs TRBV12-3 or TRBV12-4 and TRBJ1-5, with unresolved D. This CDR3 spans 14 amino acids. Trimming took 3 bases from V and 0 from J, leaving 6 bases between them. The CDR3 is CASSFFSSNQPQHF. Here the CDR3 DNA reads TGTGCCAGCAGTTTTTTTAGTAGCAATCAGCCCCAGCATTTT.

The rearrangement links TRBV7-9 to TRBJ2-5, with a weak D call TRBD2 (6 bases). Germline loops: CDR1 SEHNR, CDR2 FQNEAQ (reference sequence). CDR3 length: 14 amino acids. The germline V and J ends were trimmed by 3 bases and 3 bases, with 11 bases remaining between them. Here the CDR3 reads CASSFLGGEETQYF. In nucleotides, the CDR3 is TGTGCCAGCAGCTTTTTGGGCGGGGAAGAGACCCAGTACTTC.

This sequence joins TRBV6-5 and TRBJ2-1; 14 positions match TRBD2. V shed 5 bases and J 6 bases; nucleotides not matched to a gene: 3. This CDR3 is 15 amino acids long. Germline V gene sequence: CDR1 MNHEY, CDR2 SVGAGI. CDR3: CASSKGTSGGNEQFF. CDR3 in DNA: TGTGCCAGCAGTAAAGGGACTAGCGGGGGCAATGAGCAGTTCTTC.

CDR3: CAWNPGSRGEKLFF. The CDR3 DNA follows: TGTGCCTGGAATCCCGGGTCCCGAGGTGAAAAACTGTTTTTT. This sequence joins TRBV30 and TRBJ1-4, with D hard to call. The germline V gene has CDR1 GTSNPN and CDR2 SVGIG (reference sequence). V was trimmed by 4 bases and J by 7 bases, leaving 16 bases between them. The CDR3 consists of 14 residues.

This chain joins TRBV12-3 or TRBV12-4 and TRBJ1-6; D is undetermined. V was trimmed by 1 base and J by 6 bases, leaving 10 bases between them. This CDR3 is built from 15 residues. The CDR3 reads CASSLDRQANSPLHF. The DNA of the CDR3 is TGTGCCAGCAGTTTAGATCGACAAGCTAATTCACCCCTCCACTTT.